A single sample gave rise to the 31 T cell receptor beta chains below, sequenced in a study of beta chain features in type 1 diabetes. General study results and limits: There was a moderate but significant shortening of TCRB CDR3s in all four CD4+ subsets of Type 1 diabetes patients.

Their antigen targets remain unknown. Every bit of the isolated RNA underwent reverse transcription, so sequencing read expressed TCRB transcripts. TCRdb's copy holds only in-frame clones and misses some; the assay was immunoSEQ multiplex PCR. The data hold some 190,000 clones, with 7% to 9% observed a single time. Material for sequencing was central memory CD4+ T cells from blood. Receptor source: a man between 18 and 29 years old with type 1 diabetes.

The J gene is TRBJ2-5, the V gene TRBV6-5; D possibly corresponds to TRBD2 (6 bases). Between the trimmed V and J ends, which lost 3 bases and 3 bases, there was a span of 14 bases. The CDR3 is 15 residues long. In germline, CDR1 is MNHEY, CDR2 SVGAGI. The CDR3 loop reads CASSYGGVPEETQYF. The CDR3 DNA reads TGTGCCAGCAGTTATGGAGGGGTTCCTGAAGAGACCCAGTACTTC.

The rearrangement links TRBV9 to TRBJ2-1, with 9 positions matching TRBD2. The CDR3 has 16 amino acids. Trimming at V came to 0 bases and at J to 10 bases, leaving 11 bases not matched to a gene. The germline V gene has CDR1 SGDLS and CDR2 YYNGEE. The CDR3 nucleotides are TGTGCCAGCAGCGTAGTTTCTGCGACTAGCGGAGAGGAGCAGTTCTTC. Translating it yields CASSVVSATSGEEQFF.

This clone has more than one count but fewer than ten. V is TRBV7-7 and J is TRBJ2-5; weak D call: TRBD1 (6 bases). Trimming took 1 base from V and 4 from J, leaving 13 bases between them. CDR1 is SSHAT and CDR2 is FNYEAQ in the germline V gene (reference sequence). The length of the CDR3 is 15 residues. CDR3 DNA sequence: TGTGCCAGCAGCTTAGGGACGGTCAGGGGAGAGACCCAGTACTTC. Its translation: CASSLGTVRGETQYF.

This clone was counted many times. The chain is built from TRBV30 and TRBJ2-1; D is perhaps TRBD2 (5 bases). V lost 0 bases and J lost 6, with 9 bases in between. CDR3 length: 13 amino acids. Germline values: CDR1 GTSNPN, CDR2 SVGIG (reference sequence). CDR3 sequence: CAWSVSLVNEQFF. The CDR3 nucleotides read TGTGCCTGGAGTGTATCACTAGTCAATGAGCAGTTCTTC.

The chain joins TRBV28 to TRBJ2-3, with TRBD2 matching 10 bases. The CDR3 has 16 amino acids. Trimming removed 4 bases from V and 2 bases from J; junction bases left unmatched: 6. From germline, CDR1 is MDHEN and CDR2 SYDVKM. CDR3 residues: CASSSGTSANTDTQYF. Here the CDR3 DNA reads TGTGCCAGCAGTTCCGGGACTAGCGCAAACACAGATACGCAGTATTTT. The whole variable domain, filled in from reference TRBV28 and TRBJ2-3, reads DVKVTQSSRYLVKRTGEKVFLECVQDMDHENMFWYRQDPGLGLRLIYFSYDVKMKEKGDIPEGYSVSREKKERFSLILESASTNQTSMYLCASSSGTSANTDTQYFGPGTRLTVL.

There are a few counts of this clone. The chain carries TRBV4-3 and TRBJ2-1; 7 bases match TRBD1. The CDR3 consists of 13 residues. V dropped 5 bases and J dropped 3; count of bases not matched to a gene: 1. The V gene's germline CDR1 is LGHNA and CDR2 YSLEER. CDR3 nucleotide sequence: TGCGCCAGCAGCGACAGGGTCTACAATGAGCAGTTCTTC. It yields the protein CASSDRVYNEQFF.

The chain couples TRBV30 to TRBJ2-1, with TRBD1 matching over 7 bases. The junction had 8 bases not matched to a gene; V was cut back by 0 bases and J by 0 bases. Germline lookup yields CDR1 GTSNPN and CDR2 SVGIG (reference sequence). The CDR3 contains 17 residues. The CDR3: CAWSVPGQASSYNEQFF. For the CDR3, the DNA is TGTGCCTGGAGTGTCCCCGGACAGGCGAGCTCCTACAATGAGCAGTTCTTC. Full variable domain (remainder filled in from reference TRBV30 and TRBJ2-1): SQTIHQWPATLVQPVGSPLSLECTVEGTSNPNLYWYRQAAGRGLQLLFYSVGIGQISSEVPQNLSASRPQDRQFILSSKKLLLSDSGFYLCAWSVPGQASSYNEQFFGPGTRLTVL.

This clone was detected only a few times. This chain uses TRBV29-1 with TRBJ1-2, with 10 positions matching TRBD1. There are 12 residues in the CDR3. The germline gives CDR1 SQVTM, CDR2 ANQGSEA. The V segment lost 6 bases and the J segment 6 bases; nucleotides outside the gene matches: 4. CDR3 sequence: CSVKTGGHGYTF. The DNA for the CDR3 is TGCAGCGTAAAGACAGGGGGCCATGGCTACACCTTC.

V is TRBV23-1 and J is TRBJ2-5; tentatively, D is TRBD1 (6 bases). TRBV23-1 is an open reading frame whose function is uncertain. This CDR3 is 16 amino acids long. V gave up 0 bases and J gave up 2 bases, with 13 bases separating them. The CDR3 nucleotides are TGCGCCAGCAGTCAATCGGCAACCGGGACACAAGAGACCCAGTACTTC. Amino acid sequence: CASSQSATGTQETQYF.

The rearrangement uses TRBV30 and TRBJ2-7, with TRBD1 matching over 9 bases. With V trimmed by 4 bases and J by 6 bases, 10 bases remained unmatched. This CDR3 comprises 14 residues. Germline V lookup: CDR1 GTSNPN, CDR2 SVGIG (reference sequence). CDR3 loop: CAWNRGGQGTEQYF. The DNA for the CDR3 is TGTGCCTGGAATCGAGGGGGACAGGGAACCGAGCAGTACTTC.

This clone appeared a few times. The chain couples TRBV4-3 to TRBJ1-1; D uncertain. Germline V lookup: CDR1 LGHNA, CDR2 YSLEER. This CDR3 has 14 amino acids. The V end was cut by 1 base, the J end by 7 bases, with 13 bases between. CDR3 protein: CASSQGGGIGEAFF. The CDR3 nucleotides are TGCGCCAGCAGCCAAGGGGGAGGCATCGGTGAAGCTTTCTTT.

A few counts support this clone. The chain is built from TRBV19 and TRBJ2-2, with no clear D. This CDR3 contains 14 residues. V gave up 7 bases and J gave up 0 bases, with 9 bases separating them. CDR1 and CDR2 from the germline V gene are LNHDA and SQIVND (reference sequence). The CDR3, as DNA: TGTGCCAGTAAGAGCCTGGCGAACACCGGGGAGCTGTTTTTT. Protein product: CASKSLANTGELFF. Variable domain in full (rest from reference TRBV19 and TRBJ2-2): DGGITQSPKYLFRKEGQNVTLSCEQNLNHDAMYWYRQDPGQGLRLIYYSQIVNDFQKGDIAEGYSVSREKKESFPLTVTSAQKNPTAFYLCASKSLANTGELFFGEGSRLTVL.

This clone came up a few times. The gene calls are TRBV9 and TRBJ2-3; 8 bases map to TRBD2. This CDR3 spans 15 amino acids. V lost 0 bases and J lost 2; bases outside the gene matches: 2. Germline-derived CDR1 and CDR2 are SGDLS and YYNGEE. The CDR3 DNA reads TGTGCCAGCAGCGTAGGACTAGCGCCCACAGATACGCAGTATTTT. This translates into CASSVGLAPTDTQYF.

This clone turned up a few times. The chain couples TRBV29-1 to TRBJ1-2; tentatively, D is TRBD1 (5 bases). This CDR3 contains 12 residues. V was clipped by 4 bases and J by 6 bases, with 12 bases between them. Per the germline V gene, CDR1 is SQVTM and CDR2 is ANQGSEA. The CDR3 protein is CSVVVQDNGYTF. DNA for the CDR3: TGCAGCGTTGTCGTACAGGATAATGGCTACACCTTC.

The chain joins TRBV27 to TRBJ2-1; perhaps TRBD1 as D (6 bases). CDR1 is MNHEY and CDR2 is SMNVEV in the germline V gene (reference sequence). V shed 5 bases and J shed 3 bases, with 11 bases lying between them. The CDR3 spans 14 residues. This CDR3 reads CASSRQGYYNEQFF. The CDR3 DNA is TGTGCCAGCAGTAGGCAGGGGTACTACAATGAGCAGTTCTTC.

The chain carries TRBV7-9 and TRBJ2-1; 8 bases are a match to TRBD1. Germline V lookup: CDR1 SEHNR, CDR2 FQNEAQ (reference sequence). This CDR3 is built from 16 residues. V lost 5 bases and J lost 2; bases outside the gene matches: 8. In nucleotides, the CDR3 is TGTGCCAGCAGCCGCGGCCCGACAGGGGCCTACAATGAGCAGTTCTTC. Encoded protein: CASSRGPTGAYNEQFF.

This clone was detected only a few times. The chain links TRBV5-6 to TRBJ1-2; the match to TRBD1 covers 9 bases. The germline CDR1 and CDR2 sequences are SGHDT and YYEEEE. There are 13 residues in the CDR3. V gave up 2 bases and J gave up 4 bases; unmatched junction bases: 0. CDR3 sequence: CASSLQGAYGYTF. The DNA of the CDR3 is TGTGCCAGCAGCTTACAGGGGGCCTATGGCTACACCTTC.

This sequence joins TRBV5-1 and TRBJ1-2; D is perhaps TRBD1 (6 bases). V lost 4 bases and J 2 bases, leaving 9 bases between the germline ends. CDR1 and CDR2 from the germline V gene are SGHRS and YFSETQ. The CDR3 runs to 13 residues. The CDR3 reads CASSPGTNYGYTF. CDR3 DNA sequence: TGCGCCAGCAGCCCTGGGACAAACTATGGCTACACCTTC. The entire variable domain, with the rest obtained from reference TRBV5-1 and TRBJ1-2, is as follows: KAGVTQTPRYLIKTRGQQVTLSCSPISGHRSVSWYQQTPGQGLQFLFEYFSETQRNKGNFPGRFSGRQFSNSRSEMNVSTLELGDSALYLCASSPGTNYGYTFGSGTRLTVV.

This clone was picked up a small number of times. The chain is built from TRBV5-1 and TRBJ2-6; a weak D match, TRBD1 (6 bases). V was clipped by 3 bases and J by 3 bases, with 10 bases between them. This CDR3 region has 15 residues. CDR1 is SGHRS and CDR2 is YFSETQ in the germline V gene. CDR3 region: CASSSQGGGANVLTF. CDR3 nucleotides: TGCGCCAGCAGCTCACAGGGTGGTGGGGCCAACGTCCTGACTTTC.

A few counts support this clone. This chain links TRBV9 with TRBJ2-7, with D possibly TRBD1 on 6 matching bases. The CDR3 is 15 residues long. V was pared by 0 bases and J by 2 bases, with 12 bases between. Per the germline V gene, CDR1 is SGDLS and CDR2 is YYNGEE. The CDR3, as DNA: TGTGCCAGCAGCGTAGGGCAGGGGTTCACCTACGAGCAGTACTTC. It is translated as CASSVGQGFTYEQYF.

The sample holds a few counts of this clone. In DNA form, the CDR3 reads TGTGCCAGCACGGACCCCGGGGGTGAGAATTCACCCCTCCACTTT. The encoded protein is CASTDPGGENSPLHF. The chain links TRBV2 to TRBJ1-6, with D perhaps TRBD1 (5 bases). The ends were cut back, 7 bases at V and 7 bases at J, with 17 bases in the middle. Per the germline V gene, CDR1 is SNHLY and CDR2 is FYNNEI. CDR3 length: 15 residues.

The V gene is TRBV9, the J gene TRBJ1-3, with a tentative D call TRBD1 (5 bases). The CDR3 is 14 amino acids. Per germline, CDR1 SGDLS and CDR2 YYNGEE. The V end was cut by 7 bases, the J end by 4 bases, with 15 bases between. The CDR3 reads CASAKGDIGNTIYF. CDR3 DNA sequence: TGTGCCAGCGCGAAAGGGGATATCGGAAACACCATATATTTT.

Worth noting for this clone: Distinct nucleotide sequences in the sample also encode this CDR3. The chain employs TRBV15 and TRBJ2-7, with 9 bases lining up with TRBD1. The CDR3 spans 14 residues. The V and J ends lost 5 bases and 5 bases, in that order; junction bases with no gene match: 7. Germline V gene lookup returns CDR1 LNHNV and CDR2 YYDKDF (reference sequence). Written as DNA, the CDR3 is TGTGCCACCAGCCGGGGACAGGGAGCCGACGAGCAGTACTTC. The encoded protein is CATSRGQGADEQYF. Filled out from reference TRBV15 and TRBJ2-7, the complete variable domain reads DAMVIQNPRYQVTQFGKPVTLSCSQTLNHNVMYWYQQKSSQAPKLLFHYYDKDFNNEADTPDNFQSRRPNTSFCFLDIRSPGLGDTAMYLCATSRGQGADEQYFGPGTRLTVT.

This clone was counted only a few times. DNA of the CDR3: TGTGCCAGCAGTTCATCTCAGCCCCAGCATTTT. Its translation is CASSSSQPQHF. This chain uses TRBV28 with TRBJ1-5; D not resolved. Germline lookup yields CDR1 MDHEN and CDR2 SYDVKM. This CDR3 has 11 residues. V gave up 4 bases and J gave up 6 bases, with 4 bases separating them.

J is TRBJ2-7 and V is TRBV27; no firm D call. The germline V gene encodes CDR1 MNHEY and CDR2 SMNVEV (reference sequence). The CDR3 runs to 12 residues. V was pared by 9 bases and J by 5 bases, with 14 bases between. In nucleotides, the CDR3 is TGTGCCAGTCGTAATATCGTCGACGAGCAGTACTTC. It translates to CASRNIVDEQYF.

The rearrangement joins TRBV6-5 to TRBJ1-1; no clear D gene. The ends were cut back, 6 bases at V and 7 bases at J, with 9 bases in the middle. The CDR3 has 11 amino acids. Germline loops: CDR1 MNHEY, CDR2 SVGAGI. The CDR3 reads CASRDRDEAFF. Here the CDR3 DNA reads TGTGCCAGCAGGGACCGGGATGAAGCTTTCTTT.

This clone appeared a few times. J is TRBJ2-7 and V is TRBV25-1, with TRBD2 as a possible D gene (7 bases). The CDR3 consists of 15 residues. Germline CDR1 is MGHDK and CDR2 is SYGVNS. Trimming left V 3 bases short and J 3 bases short, with 15 bases between. The CDR3 is CASSEGRGLIYEQYF. The CDR3 region has the DNA TGTGCCAGCAGTGAGGGGCGGGGGCTCATCTACGAGCAGTACTTC.

This clone turned up a few times. The chain combines TRBV10-2 with TRBJ2-7; perhaps TRBD2 as D (6 bases). V lost 4 bases and J lost 7, with 17 bases in between. The CDR3 is made up of 14 amino acids. Germline values: CDR1 WSHSY, CDR2 SAAADI. The CDR3 region has the DNA TGCGCCAGCAGTGCTGTGTCGGGGGTAATGGAGCAGTACTTC. Translation: CASSAVSGVMEQYF.

This chain uses TRBV2 with TRBJ2-7; 7 bases match TRBD1. The CDR3 has 15 residues. J gave up 2 bases and V 7 bases, and 11 bases lay outside the gene matches. Germline CDR1 and CDR2: SNHLY and FYNNEI. CDR3 in amino acids: CASIYSPGQTYEQYF. CDR3 bases: TGTGCCAGCATTTATAGCCCGGGACAGACCTACGAGCAGTACTTC.

This clone was seen more than once but under ten times. The chain joins TRBV5-1 to TRBJ2-3; TRBD2 aligns across 13 bases. Germline V gene data show CDR1 as SGHRS and CDR2 as YFSETQ. The CDR3 extends over 16 amino acids. Germline trimming cut 4 bases from V and 2 bases from J; bases unmatched to any gene: 4. The CDR3 region has the DNA TGCGCCAGCAGCAAGGGACTAGCGGGGCTCACAGATACGCAGTATTTT. Translating gives CASSKGLAGLTDTQYF.

This clone has only a few counts. CDR3 residues: CASRAPTQRDYGYTF. CDR3 DNA: TGTGCCAGCCGGGCTCCCACCCAGCGGGACTATGGCTACACCTTC. The chain employs TRBV2 and TRBJ1-2; no clear D. The V end was cut by 8 bases, the J end by 3 bases, with 19 bases between. CDR1 is SNHLY, CDR2 FYNNEI, per germline. The CDR3 spans 15 residues.